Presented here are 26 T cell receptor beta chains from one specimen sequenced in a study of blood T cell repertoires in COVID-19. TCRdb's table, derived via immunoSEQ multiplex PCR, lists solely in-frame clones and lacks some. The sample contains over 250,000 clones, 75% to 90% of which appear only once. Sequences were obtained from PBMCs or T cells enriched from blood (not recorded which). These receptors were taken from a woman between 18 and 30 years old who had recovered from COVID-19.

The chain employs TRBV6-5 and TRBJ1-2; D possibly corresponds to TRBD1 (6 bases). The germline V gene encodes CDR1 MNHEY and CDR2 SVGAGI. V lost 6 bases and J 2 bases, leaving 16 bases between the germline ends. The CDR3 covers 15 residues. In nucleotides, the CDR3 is TGTGCCAGCAGCGTTGGACAGCCACCAAACTATGGCTACACCTTC. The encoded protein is CASSVGQPPNYGYTF.

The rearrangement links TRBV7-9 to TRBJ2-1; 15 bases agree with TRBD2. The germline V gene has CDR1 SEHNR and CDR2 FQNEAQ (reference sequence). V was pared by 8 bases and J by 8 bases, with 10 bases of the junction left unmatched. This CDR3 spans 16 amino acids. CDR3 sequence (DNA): TGTGCCAGCCGGGGACTAGCGGGGGGTACATCCGATGAGCAGTTCTTC. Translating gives CASRGLAGGTSDEQFF.

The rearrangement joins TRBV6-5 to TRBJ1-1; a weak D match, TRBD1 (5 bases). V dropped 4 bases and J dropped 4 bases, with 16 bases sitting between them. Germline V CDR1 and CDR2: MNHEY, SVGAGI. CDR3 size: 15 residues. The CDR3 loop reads CASSSLKGYGTEAFF. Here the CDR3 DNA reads TGTGCCAGCAGTTCCCTTAAGGGGTACGGCACTGAAGCTTTCTTT.

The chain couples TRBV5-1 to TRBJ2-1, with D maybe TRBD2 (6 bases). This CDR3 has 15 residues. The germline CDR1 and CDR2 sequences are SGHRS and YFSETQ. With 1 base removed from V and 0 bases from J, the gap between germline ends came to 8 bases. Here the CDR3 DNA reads TGCGCCAGCAGCTTGCTGGGGGGCTCCTACAATGAGCAGTTCTTC. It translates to CASSLLGGSYNEQFF.

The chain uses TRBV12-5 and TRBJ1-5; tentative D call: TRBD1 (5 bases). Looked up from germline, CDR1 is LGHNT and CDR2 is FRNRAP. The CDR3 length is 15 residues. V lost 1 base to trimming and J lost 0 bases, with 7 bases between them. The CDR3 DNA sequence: TGTGCTAGTGGTTTGGGGGGGGTTAGCAATCAGCCCCAGCATTTT. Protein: CASGLGGVSNQPQHF.

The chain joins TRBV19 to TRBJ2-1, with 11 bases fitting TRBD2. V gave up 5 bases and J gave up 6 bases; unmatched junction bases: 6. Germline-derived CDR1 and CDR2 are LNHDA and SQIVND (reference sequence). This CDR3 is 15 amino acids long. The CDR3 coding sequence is TGTGCCAGTAGTGTCCTAGCGGGGGGTCGCAATGAGCAGTTCTTC. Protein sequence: CASSVLAGGRNEQFF.

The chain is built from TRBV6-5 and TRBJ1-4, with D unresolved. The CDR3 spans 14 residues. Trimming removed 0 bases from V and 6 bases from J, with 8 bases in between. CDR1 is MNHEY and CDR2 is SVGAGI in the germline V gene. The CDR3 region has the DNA TGTGCCAGCAGTTACTCCCAGGTGGATGAAAAACTGTTTTTT. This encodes CASSYSQVDEKLFF.

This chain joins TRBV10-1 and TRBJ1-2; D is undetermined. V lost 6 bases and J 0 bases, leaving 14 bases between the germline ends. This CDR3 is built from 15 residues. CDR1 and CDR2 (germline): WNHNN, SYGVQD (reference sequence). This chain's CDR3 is CASRPRVFTNYGYTF. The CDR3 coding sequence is TGCGCCAGCAGACCCCGGGTCTTCACTAACTATGGCTACACCTTC.

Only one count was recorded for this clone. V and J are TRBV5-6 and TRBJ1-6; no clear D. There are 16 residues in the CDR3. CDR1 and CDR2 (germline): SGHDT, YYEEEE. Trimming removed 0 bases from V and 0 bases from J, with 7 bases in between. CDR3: CASSLVGVSYNSPLHF. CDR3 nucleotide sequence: TGTGCCAGCAGCTTGGTAGGAGTCTCCTATAATTCACCCCTCCACTTT.

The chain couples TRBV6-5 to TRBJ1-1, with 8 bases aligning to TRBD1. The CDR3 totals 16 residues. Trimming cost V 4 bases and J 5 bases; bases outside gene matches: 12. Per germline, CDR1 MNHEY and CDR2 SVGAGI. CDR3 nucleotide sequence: TGTGCCAGCAGTTCCGGGACAGGTCCTTTAGGAACTGAAGCTTTCTTT. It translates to CASSSGTGPLGTEAFF.

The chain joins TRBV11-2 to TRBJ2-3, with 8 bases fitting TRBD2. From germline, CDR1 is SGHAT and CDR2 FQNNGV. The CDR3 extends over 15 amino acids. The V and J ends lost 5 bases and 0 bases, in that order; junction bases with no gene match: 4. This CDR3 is CASSRSGASTDTQYF. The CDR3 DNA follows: TGTGCCAGCAGCCGTAGCGGGGCTAGCACAGATACGCAGTATTTT.

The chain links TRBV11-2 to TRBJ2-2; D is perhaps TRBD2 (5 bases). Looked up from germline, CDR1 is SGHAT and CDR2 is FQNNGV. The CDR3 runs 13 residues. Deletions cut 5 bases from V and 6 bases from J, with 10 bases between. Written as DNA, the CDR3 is TGTGCCAGCAGCCCCCTCGGGGCCGGGGAGCTGTTTTTT. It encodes CASSPLGAGELFF.

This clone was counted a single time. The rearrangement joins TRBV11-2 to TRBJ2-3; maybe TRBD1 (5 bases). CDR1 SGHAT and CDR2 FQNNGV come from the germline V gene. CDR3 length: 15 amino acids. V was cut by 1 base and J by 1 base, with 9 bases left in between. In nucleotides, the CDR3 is TGTGCCAGCAGCTTAGGGGGCTTCGGCACAGATACGCAGTATTTT. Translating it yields CASSLGGFGTDTQYF.

CDR3 residues: CASSEVRGSQFF. In DNA form, the CDR3 reads TGTGCCAGCAGTGAAGTAAGGGGGTCCCAGTTCTTC. This rearrangement joins TRBV6-1 to TRBJ2-1; possible D gene TRBD1, 6 bases. V was pared by 1 base and J by 13 bases, with 11 bases between. Germline V lookup: CDR1 MNHNS, CDR2 SASEGT. The length of the CDR3 is 12 residues.

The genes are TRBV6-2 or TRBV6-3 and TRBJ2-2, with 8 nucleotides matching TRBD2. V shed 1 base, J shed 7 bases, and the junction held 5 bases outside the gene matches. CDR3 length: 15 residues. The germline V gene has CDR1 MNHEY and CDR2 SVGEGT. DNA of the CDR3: TGTGCCAGCAGTTACTTCGGGGGGGCGGACGGGGAGCTGTTTTTT. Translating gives CASSYFGGADGELFF.

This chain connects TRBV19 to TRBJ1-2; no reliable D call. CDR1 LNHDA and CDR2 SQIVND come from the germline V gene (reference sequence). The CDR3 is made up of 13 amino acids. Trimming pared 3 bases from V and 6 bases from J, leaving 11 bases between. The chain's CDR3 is CASSIRDYDGYTF. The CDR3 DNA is TGTGCCAGTAGTATTCGCGACTATGATGGCTACACCTTC.

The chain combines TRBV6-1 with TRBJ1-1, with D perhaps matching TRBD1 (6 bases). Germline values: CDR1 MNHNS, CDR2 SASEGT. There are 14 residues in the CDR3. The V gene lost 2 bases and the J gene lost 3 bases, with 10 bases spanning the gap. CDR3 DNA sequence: TGTGCCAGCAGTGAATGGGGGCTGGACACTGAAGCTTTCTTT. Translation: CASSEWGLDTEAFF.

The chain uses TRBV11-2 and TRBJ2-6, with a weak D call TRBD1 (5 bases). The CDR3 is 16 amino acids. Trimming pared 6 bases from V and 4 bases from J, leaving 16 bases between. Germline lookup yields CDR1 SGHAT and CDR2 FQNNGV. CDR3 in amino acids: CASSFTGFAGANVLTF. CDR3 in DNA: TGTGCCAGCAGTTTTACAGGTTTCGCAGGGGCCAACGTCCTGACTTTC.

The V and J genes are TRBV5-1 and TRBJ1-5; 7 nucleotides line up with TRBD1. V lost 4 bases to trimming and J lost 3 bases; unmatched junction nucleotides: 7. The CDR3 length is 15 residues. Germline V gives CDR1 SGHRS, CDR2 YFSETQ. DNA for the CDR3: TGCGCCAGCAGCCAGGGGGGAATGGACAATCAGCCCCAGCATTTT. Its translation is CASSQGGMDNQPQHF. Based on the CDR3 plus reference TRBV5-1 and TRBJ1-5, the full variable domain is KAGVTQTPRYLIKTRGQQVTLSCSPISGHRSVSWYQQTPGQGLQFLFEYFSETQRNKGNFPGRFSGRQFSNSRSEMNVSTLELGDSALYLCASSQGGMDNQPQHFGDGTRLSIL.

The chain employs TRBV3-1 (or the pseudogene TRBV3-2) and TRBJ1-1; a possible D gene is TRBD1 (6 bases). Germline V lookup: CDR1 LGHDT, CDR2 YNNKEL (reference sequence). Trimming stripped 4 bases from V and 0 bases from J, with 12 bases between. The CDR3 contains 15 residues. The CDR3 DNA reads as TGTGCCAGCAGCCCGAGGGCAGGGGTGAACACTGAAGCTTTCTTT. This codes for CASSPRAGVNTEAFF.

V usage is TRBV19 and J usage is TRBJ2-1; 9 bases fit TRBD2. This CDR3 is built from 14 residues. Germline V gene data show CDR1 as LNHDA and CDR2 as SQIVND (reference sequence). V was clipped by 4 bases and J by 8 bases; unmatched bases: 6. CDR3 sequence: CASSTRGGGDEQFF. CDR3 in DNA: TGTGCCAGTAGTACGCGGGGGGGCGGAGATGAGCAGTTCTTC. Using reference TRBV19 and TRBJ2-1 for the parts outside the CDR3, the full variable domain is DGGITQSPKYLFRKEGQNVTLSCEQNLNHDAMYWYRQDPGQGLRLIYYSQIVNDFQKGDIAEGYSVSREKKESFPLTVTSAQKNPTAFYLCASSTRGGGDEQFFGPGTRLTVL.

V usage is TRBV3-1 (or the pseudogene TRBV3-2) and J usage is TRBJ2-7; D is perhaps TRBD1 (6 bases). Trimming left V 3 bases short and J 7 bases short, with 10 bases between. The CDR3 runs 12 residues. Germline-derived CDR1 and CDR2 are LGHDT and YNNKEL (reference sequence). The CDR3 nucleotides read TGTGCCAGCAGCCAGCAGGGGTGGGAGCAGTACTTC. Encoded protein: CASSQQGWEQYF.

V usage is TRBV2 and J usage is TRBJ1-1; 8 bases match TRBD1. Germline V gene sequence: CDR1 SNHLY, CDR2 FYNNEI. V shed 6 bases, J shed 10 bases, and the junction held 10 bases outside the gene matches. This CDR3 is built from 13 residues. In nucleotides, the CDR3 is TGTGCCAGCAGCCAGACAGGGGCCTACGGAGCTTTCTTT. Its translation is CASSQTGAYGAFF.

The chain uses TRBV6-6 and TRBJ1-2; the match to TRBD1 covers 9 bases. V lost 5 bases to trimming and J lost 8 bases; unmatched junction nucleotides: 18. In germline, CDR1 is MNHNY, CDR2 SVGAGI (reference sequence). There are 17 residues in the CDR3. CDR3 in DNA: TGTGCCAGCAGTCTAAGGGACAGGGAAGCCATGAGGGAAGGCTACACCTTC. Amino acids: CASSLRDREAMREGYTF.

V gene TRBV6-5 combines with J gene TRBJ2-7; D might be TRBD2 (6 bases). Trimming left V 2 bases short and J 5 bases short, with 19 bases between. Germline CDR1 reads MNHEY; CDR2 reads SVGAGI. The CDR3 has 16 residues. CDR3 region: CASSYGEAQAGNEQYF. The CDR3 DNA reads TGTGCCAGCAGTTACGGGGAGGCACAGGCCGGCAACGAGCAGTACTTC.

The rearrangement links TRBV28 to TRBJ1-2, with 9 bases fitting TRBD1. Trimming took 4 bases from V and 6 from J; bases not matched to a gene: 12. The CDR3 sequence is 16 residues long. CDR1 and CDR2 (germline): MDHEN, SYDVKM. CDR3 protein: CASSSPPKGQGDGYTF. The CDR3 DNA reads TGTGCCAGCAGTTCCCCACCCAAGGGACAGGGTGATGGCTACACCTTC.